Presented here are 5 T cell receptor beta chains from one specimen sequenced in a study of blood T cell repertoires in COVID-19. Profiling relied on immunoSEQ multiplex PCR, and the TCRdb table lists in-frame clones only, not all of them. The data hold approximately 210,000 clones, with 94% observed a single time. Sequencing input: peripheral blood. These TCRs come from a man aged 25 to 45 with COVID-19, enrolled during active disease.

The chain carries TRBV6-6 and TRBJ1-2, with 9 positions matching TRBD1. CDR1 is MNHNY, CDR2 SVGAGI, per germline (reference sequence). The length of the CDR3 is 18 residues. The ends lost 5 bases at V and 3 bases at J; junction bases unmatched: 16. The CDR3 protein is CASSQTPGQGPSHYGYTF. The CDR3 DNA follows: TGTGCCAGCAGTCAGACACCGGGACAGGGCCCTTCTCACTATGGCTACACCTTC.

J is TRBJ1-2 and V is TRBV19; TRBD1 is a possible D gene (6 bases). Trimming stripped 5 bases from V and 8 bases from J, with 9 bases between. The CDR3 covers 11 residues. Per the germline V gene, CDR1 is LNHDA and CDR2 is SQIVND (reference sequence). The CDR3 here is CASSYRAGYTF. The CDR3 DNA is TGTGCCAGTAGTTACAGGGCCGGCTACACCTTC. Together with reference TRBV19 and TRBJ1-2, the CDR3 gives the full variable domain: DGGITQSPKYLFRKEGQNVTLSCEQNLNHDAMYWYRQDPGQGLRLIYYSQIVNDFQKGDIAEGYSVSREKKESFPLTVTSAQKNPTAFYLCASSYRAGYTFGSGTRLTVV.

V is TRBV10-3 and J is TRBJ2-2; 9 bases align to TRBD2. The ends lost 3 bases at V and 4 bases at J; junction bases unmatched: 6. Germline lookup yields CDR1 ENHRY and CDR2 SYGVKD. The CDR3 runs to 16 residues. The CDR3 loop is CAISDSGTSSTGELFF. CDR3 nucleotide sequence: TGTGCCATCAGTGACTCCGGGACTAGCTCCACCGGGGAGCTGTTTTTT.

The chain couples TRBV19 to TRBJ1-2; maybe TRBD1 (5 bases). Deletions cut 4 bases from V and 8 bases from J, with 14 bases between. The CDR3 sequence is 13 residues long. Germline loops: CDR1 LNHDA, CDR2 SQIVND (reference sequence). The CDR3 nucleotides read TGTGCCAGTAGTACCCCCGGGCGGGGGGGCTACACCTTC. It yields the protein CASSTPGRGGYTF.

The rearrangement uses TRBV6-5 and TRBJ1-1; possible D gene TRBD1, 5 bases. CDR1 is MNHEY and CDR2 is SVGAGI in the germline V gene. V was clipped by 5 bases and J by 4 bases, with 17 bases between them. This CDR3 has 15 residues. This chain's CDR3 is CASSPLDKLVTEAFF. The CDR3 nucleotides read TGTGCCAGCAGTCCCCTGGACAAGTTGGTCACTGAAGCTTTCTTT.